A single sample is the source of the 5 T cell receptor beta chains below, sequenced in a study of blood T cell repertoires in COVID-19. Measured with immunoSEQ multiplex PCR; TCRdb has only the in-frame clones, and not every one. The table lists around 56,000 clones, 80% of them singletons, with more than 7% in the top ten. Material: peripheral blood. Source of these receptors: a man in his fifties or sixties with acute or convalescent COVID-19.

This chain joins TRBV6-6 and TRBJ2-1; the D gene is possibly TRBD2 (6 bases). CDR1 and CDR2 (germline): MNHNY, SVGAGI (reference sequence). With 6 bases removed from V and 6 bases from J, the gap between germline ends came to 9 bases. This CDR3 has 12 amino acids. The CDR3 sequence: CASSGDFNEQFF. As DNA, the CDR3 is TGTGCCAGCAGCGGGGACTTCAATGAGCAGTTCTTC.

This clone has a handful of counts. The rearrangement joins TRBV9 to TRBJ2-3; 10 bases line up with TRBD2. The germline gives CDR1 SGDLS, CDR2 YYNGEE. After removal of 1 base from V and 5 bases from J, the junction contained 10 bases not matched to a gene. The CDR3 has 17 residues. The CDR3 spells CASSVRSGGALGDTQYF. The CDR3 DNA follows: TGTGCCAGCAGCGTACGAAGCGGGGGGGCCTTGGGAGATACGCAGTATTTT.

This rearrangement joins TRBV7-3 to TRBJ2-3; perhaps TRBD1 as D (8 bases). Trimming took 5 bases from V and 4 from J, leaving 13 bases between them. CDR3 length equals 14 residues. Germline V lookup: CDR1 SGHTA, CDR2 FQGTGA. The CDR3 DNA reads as TGTGCCAGCAGCCGTACAGGGGGGGCAGATACGCAGTATTTT. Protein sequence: CASSRTGGADTQYF. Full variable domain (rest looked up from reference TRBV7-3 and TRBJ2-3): GAGVSQTPSNKVTEKGKYVELRCDPISGHTALYWYRQSLGQGPEFLIYFQGTGAADDSGLPNDRFFAVRPEGSVSTLKIQRTERGDSAVYLCASSRTGGADTQYFGPGTRLTVL.

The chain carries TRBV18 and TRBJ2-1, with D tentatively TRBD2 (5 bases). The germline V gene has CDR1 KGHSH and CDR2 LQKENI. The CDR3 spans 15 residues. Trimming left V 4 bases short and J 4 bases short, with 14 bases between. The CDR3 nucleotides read TGTGCCAGCTCACAGCTAATCGGGGTTTACAATGAGCAGTTCTTC. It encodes CASSQLIGVYNEQFF.

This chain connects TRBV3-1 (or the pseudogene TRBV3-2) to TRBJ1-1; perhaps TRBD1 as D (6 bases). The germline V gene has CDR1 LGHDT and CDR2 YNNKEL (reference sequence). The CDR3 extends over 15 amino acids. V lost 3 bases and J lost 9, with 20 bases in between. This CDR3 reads CASSHRRGGNLQAFF. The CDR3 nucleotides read TGTGCCAGCAGCCATAGAAGGGGGGGCAATCTCCAAGCTTTCTTT.